The rows below give T cell receptor beta chains drawn from one sample of a study of blood T cell repertoires in COVID-19. Clones were sequenced by immunoSEQ multiplex PCR, and TCRdb holds only the in-frame ones, with some missing. The profile shows about 140,000 clones, 75% to 85% of them singletons. The specimen sequenced was peripheral blood. Receptors originate from a woman older than 75 with active or convalescent COVID-19. Both conserved end residues are trimmed from each CDR3. Fields, in order: V gene, J gene, CDR3 protein.

v_call: TRBV2; j_call: TRBJ1-5; cdr3_aa: ASSVRALLASDSNQPQH
v_call: TRBV11-3; j_call: TRBJ1-1; cdr3_aa: ASRHEMVPVGTEAF
v_call: TRBV4-1; j_call: TRBJ1-3; cdr3_aa: ASSQDFPIGNTIY
v_call: TRBV19; j_call: TRBJ2-7; cdr3_aa: ASAFQVSGVAEQY
v_call: TRBV7-3; j_call: TRBJ1-1; cdr3_aa: ASSTGLPGTEAF
v_call: TRBV7-9; j_call: TRBJ1-5; cdr3_aa: ASSPPDGQGAQPQH
v_call: TRBV19; j_call: TRBJ1-3; cdr3_aa: ASSASRDRAFSGGNTIY
v_call: TRBV4-3; j_call: TRBJ2-3; cdr3_aa: ASSINPLGGTDTQY
v_call: TRBV12-3/TRBV12-4; j_call: TRBJ1-1; cdr3_aa: ASGTGGTEAF
v_call: TRBV2; j_call: TRBJ2-7; cdr3_aa: ASSEEVIAVYEQY
v_call: TRBV19; j_call: TRBJ2-5; cdr3_aa: ASSRRGEETQY
v_call: TRBV19; j_call: TRBJ1-2; cdr3_aa: ASSWDRFYGYT
v_call: TRBV4-2; j_call: TRBJ2-1; cdr3_aa: ASSLGGTGGMDEQF
v_call: TRBV5-6; j_call: TRBJ2-3; cdr3_aa: ASSSLWDRGPDTQY
v_call: TRBV5-1; j_call: TRBJ1-4; cdr3_aa: ASRTGTSNEKLF
v_call: TRBV25-1; j_call: TRBJ1-4; cdr3_aa: ASSEGTALHEKLF
v_call: TRBV3-1/TRBV3-2; j_call: TRBJ2-7; cdr3_aa: ASTRGRDLEQY
v_call: TRBV29-1; j_call: TRBJ1-3; cdr3_aa: SVEDNISGNTIY